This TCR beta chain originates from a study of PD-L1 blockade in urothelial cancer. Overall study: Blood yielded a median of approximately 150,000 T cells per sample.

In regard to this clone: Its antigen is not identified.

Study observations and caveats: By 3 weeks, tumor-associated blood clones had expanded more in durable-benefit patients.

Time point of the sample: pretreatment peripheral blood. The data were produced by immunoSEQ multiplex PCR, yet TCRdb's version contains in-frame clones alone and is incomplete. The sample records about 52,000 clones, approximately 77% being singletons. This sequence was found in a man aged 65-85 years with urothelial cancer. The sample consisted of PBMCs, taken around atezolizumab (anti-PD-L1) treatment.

CDR3 sequence (DNA): TGTGCCAGCAGCGTAGCTCCGCGGTTGGCGGGGGGCATTTTAAATGAGCAGTTCTTC. This gives the protein CASSVAPRLAGGILNEQFF. The rearrangement links TRBV9 to TRBJ2-1, with 8 positions matching TRBD2. The V segment lost 0 bases and the J segment 7 bases; nucleotides outside the gene matches: 18. This CDR3 spans 19 amino acids. Germline V gene lookup returns CDR1 SGDLS and CDR2 YYNGEE. Supplemented by reference TRBV9 and TRBJ2-1, the full variable domain reads DSGVTQTPKHLITATGQRVTLRCSPRSGDLSVYWYQQSLDQGLQFLIQYYNGEERAKGNILERFSAQQFPDLHSELNLSSLELGDSALYFCASSVAPRLAGGILNEQFFGPGTRLTVL.